These 8 T cell receptor beta chains were all obtained from the same sample, sequenced in a study of patients and donors after allogeneic stem cell transplantation. TCRdb used MiXCR to reprocess the RT-PCR reads, holding one entry per CDR3 protein. There are some 150,000 distinct CDR3 sequences in the sample; about 40% occur only once, and less than 60% lies in the top ten. Material for sequencing was blood, either unsorted or a sorted T cell fraction (not recorded which). These receptors originate from a human donor who was either an allogeneic HSCT recipient or a stem cell or donor lymphocyte infusion donor (not recorded which). It is not recorded whose cells these are; they may come from a transplant donor.

The chain joins TRBV11-2 to TRBJ1-1, with D perhaps matching TRBD1 (5 bases). CDR1 and CDR2 (germline): SGHAT, FQNNGV. Trimming removed 8 bases from V and 0 bases from J, with 16 bases in between. The CDR3 totals 15 residues. The CDR3: CASRTGTGVNTEAFF. The CDR3 DNA reads as TGTGCCAGCCGGACGGGGACTGGAGTGAACACTGAAGCTTTCTTT.

The rearrangement links TRBV12-3 or TRBV12-4 to TRBJ1-4, with D perhaps TRBD1 (6 bases). Trimming shortened V by 1 base and J by 5 bases, and 11 bases separated the two germline ends. CDR3 length: 15 residues. DNA for the CDR3: TGTGCCAGCAGTTTAGGGGGGGCAGCGAATGAAAAACTGTTTTTT. It is translated as CASSLGGAANEKLFF.

There are a few counts of this clonotype. J is TRBJ1-1 and V is TRBV6-5; D unclear. The V gene lost 11 bases and the J gene lost 6 bases, with 7 bases spanning the gap. Germline assignment: CDR1 MNHEY and CDR2 SVGAGI. The CDR3 consists of 9 residues. The CDR3 DNA sequence: TGTGCCGTCGGGGCTGAAGCTTTCTTT. Its protein product is CAVGAEAFF.

The chain couples TRBV4-3 to TRBJ1-4, with a weak D call TRBD1 (5 bases). V lost 4 bases, J lost 7 bases, and 16 bases lay in between. Germline V lookup: CDR1 LGHNA, CDR2 YSLEER. The CDR3 spans 15 residues. The CDR3 sequence is CASSRGLEGTEKLFF. The CDR3, as DNA: TGCGCCAGCAGCCGAGGACTCGAAGGGACTGAAAAACTGTTTTTT.

The chain employs TRBV4-1 and TRBJ1-3; no definite D call. Germline V gene sequence: CDR1 MGHRA, CDR2 YSYEKL. CDR3 length: 16 residues. V was pared by 2 bases and J by 7 bases, with 18 bases between. In DNA, the CDR3 is TGCGCCAGCAGCCAAAATGTAGGCGCGAACGGGAACACCATATATTTT. Amino acids: CASSQNVGANGNTIYF.

This clonotype has only a few counts. The J gene is TRBJ1-6, the V gene TRBV12-3 or TRBV12-4; 7 bases agree with TRBD1. V shed 6 bases and J 7 bases; nucleotides not matched to a gene: 6. The CDR3 runs 14 residues. The CDR3 loop is CASSLRGQNSPLHF. The CDR3, as DNA: TGTGCCAGCAGCCTACGGGGACAGAATTCACCCCTCCACTTT.

V usage is TRBV5-1 and J usage is TRBJ2-7; no reliable D call. The CDR3 is 15 amino acids. CDR1 and CDR2 from the germline V gene are SGHRS and YFSETQ. Trimming cost V 4 bases and J 1 base, with 15 bases left between them. The CDR3 spells CASSPGWDFSYEQYF. The CDR3 DNA reads TGCGCCAGCAGCCCGGGTTGGGATTTTTCCTACGAGCAGTACTTC.

This clonotype was seen many times. V is TRBV12-3 or TRBV12-4 and J is TRBJ1-6; 7 nucleotides align to TRBD1. This CDR3 region has 15 residues. J gave up 7 bases and V 6 bases, and 9 bases lay outside the gene matches. In nucleotides, the CDR3 is TGTGCCAGCAGCTCCCGACAGGGAGGAAATTCACCCCTCCACTTT. It codes for CASSSRQGGNSPLHF.